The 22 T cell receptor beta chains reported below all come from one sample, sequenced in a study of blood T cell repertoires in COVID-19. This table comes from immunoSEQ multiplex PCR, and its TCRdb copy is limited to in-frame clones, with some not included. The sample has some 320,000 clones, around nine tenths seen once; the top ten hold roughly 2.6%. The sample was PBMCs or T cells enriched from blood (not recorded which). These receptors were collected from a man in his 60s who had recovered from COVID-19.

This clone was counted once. This CDR3 is CASSVARGGNEQFF. The CDR3 DNA is TGTGCCAGCAGCGTAGCTCGGGGGGGTAATGAGCAGTTCTTC. The chain is built from TRBV9 and TRBJ2-1; 8 positions match TRBD2. CDR3 length: 14 residues. Germline V gives CDR1 SGDLS, CDR2 YYNGEE. The ends lost 0 bases at V and 7 bases at J; junction bases unmatched: 3.

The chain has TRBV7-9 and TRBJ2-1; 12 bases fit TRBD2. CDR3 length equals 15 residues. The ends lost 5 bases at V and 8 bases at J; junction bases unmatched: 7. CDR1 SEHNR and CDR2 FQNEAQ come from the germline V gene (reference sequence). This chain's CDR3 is CASSPSGRGQDEQFF. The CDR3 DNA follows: TGTGCCAGCAGCCCTAGCGGGAGGGGTCAGGATGAGCAGTTCTTC.

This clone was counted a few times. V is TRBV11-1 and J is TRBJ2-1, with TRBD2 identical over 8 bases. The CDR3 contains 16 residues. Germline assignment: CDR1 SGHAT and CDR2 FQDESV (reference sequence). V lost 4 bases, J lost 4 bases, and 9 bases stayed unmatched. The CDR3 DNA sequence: TGTGCCAGCAGCTCGGGAACTAGCGGACATTACAATGAGCAGTTCTTC. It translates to CASSSGTSGHYNEQFF.

The CDR3 reads CASAKLAGVTNEQFF. Here the CDR3 DNA reads TGCGCCAGCGCCAAACTAGCGGGAGTCACCAATGAGCAGTTCTTC. This chain connects TRBV4-1 to TRBJ2-1; the match to TRBD2 covers 11 bases. Germline V gene sequence: CDR1 MGHRA, CDR2 YSYEKL. V shed 8 bases and J 6 bases; nucleotides not matched to a gene: 9. CDR3 size: 15 residues.

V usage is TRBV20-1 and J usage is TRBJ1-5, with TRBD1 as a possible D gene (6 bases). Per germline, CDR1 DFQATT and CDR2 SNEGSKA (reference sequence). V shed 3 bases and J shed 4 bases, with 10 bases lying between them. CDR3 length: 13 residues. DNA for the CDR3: TGCAGTGCTAGTGAGGACAGTAATCAGCCCCAGCATTTT. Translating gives CSASEDSNQPQHF.

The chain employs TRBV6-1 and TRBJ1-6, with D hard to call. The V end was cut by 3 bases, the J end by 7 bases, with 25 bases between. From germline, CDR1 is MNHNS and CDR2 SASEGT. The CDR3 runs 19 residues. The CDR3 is CASSEVPLTRQRINSPLHF. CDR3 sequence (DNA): TGTGCCAGCAGTGAGGTGCCGCTGACGAGGCAAAGAATCAATTCACCCCTCCACTTT.

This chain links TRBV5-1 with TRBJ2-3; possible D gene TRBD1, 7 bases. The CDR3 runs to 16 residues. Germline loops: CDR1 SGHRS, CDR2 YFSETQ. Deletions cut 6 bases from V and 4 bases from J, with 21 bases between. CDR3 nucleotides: TGCGCCAGCAAGGGGCAGGGGGGCTCGTTGGCAGATACGCAGTATTTT. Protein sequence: CASKGQGGSLADTQYF.

This CDR3 is CASGLAEGTQYF. CDR3 in DNA: TGTGCTAGTGGTTTGGCCGAGGGCACGCAGTATTTT. The V and J genes are TRBV12-5 and TRBJ2-3, with D possibly TRBD2 on 5 matching bases. This CDR3 has 12 amino acids. V lost 1 base and J lost 9, with 8 bases in between. Germline CDR1 LGHNT, CDR2 FRNRAP.

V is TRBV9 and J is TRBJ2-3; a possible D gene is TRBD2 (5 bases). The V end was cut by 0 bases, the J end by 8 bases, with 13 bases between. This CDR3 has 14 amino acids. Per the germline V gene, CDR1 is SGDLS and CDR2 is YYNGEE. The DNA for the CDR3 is TGTGCCAGCAGCGTAGAGGGAGCGTGGGGTACGCAGTATTTT. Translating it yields CASSVEGAWGTQYF.

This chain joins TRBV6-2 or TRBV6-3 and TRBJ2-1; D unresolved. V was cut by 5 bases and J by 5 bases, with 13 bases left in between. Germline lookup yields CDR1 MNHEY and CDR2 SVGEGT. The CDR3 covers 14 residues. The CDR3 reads CASSHLTSDNEQFF. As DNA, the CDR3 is TGTGCCAGCAGTCACTTAACAAGTGACAATGAGCAGTTCTTC.

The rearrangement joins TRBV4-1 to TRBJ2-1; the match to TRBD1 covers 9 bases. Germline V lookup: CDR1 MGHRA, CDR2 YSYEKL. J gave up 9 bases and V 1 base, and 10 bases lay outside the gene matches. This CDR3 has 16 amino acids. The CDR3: CASSQGGTGTNGEQFF. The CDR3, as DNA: TGCGCCAGCAGCCAAGGAGGGACAGGGACAAATGGTGAGCAGTTCTTC.

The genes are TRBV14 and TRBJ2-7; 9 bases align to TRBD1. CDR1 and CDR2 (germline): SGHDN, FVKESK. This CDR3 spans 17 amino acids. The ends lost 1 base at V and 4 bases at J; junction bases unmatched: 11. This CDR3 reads CASSQGRFGQGLYEQYF. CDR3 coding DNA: TGTGCCAGCAGCCAAGGGCGCTTCGGACAGGGGCTTTACGAGCAGTACTTC.

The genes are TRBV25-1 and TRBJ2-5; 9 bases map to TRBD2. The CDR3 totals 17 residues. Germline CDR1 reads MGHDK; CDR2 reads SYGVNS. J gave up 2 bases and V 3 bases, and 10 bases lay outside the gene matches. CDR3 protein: CASSDLTSGEPQETQYF. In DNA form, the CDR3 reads TGTGCCAGCAGTGACCTGACTAGCGGCGAACCTCAAGAGACCCAGTACTTC.

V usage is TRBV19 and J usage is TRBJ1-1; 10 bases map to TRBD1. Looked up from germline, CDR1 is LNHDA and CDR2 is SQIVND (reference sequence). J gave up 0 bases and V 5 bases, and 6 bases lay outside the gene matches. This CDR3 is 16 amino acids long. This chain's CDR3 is CASSRGTGVMNTEAFF. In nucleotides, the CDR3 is TGTGCCAGTAGTCGGGGGACAGGGGTTATGAACACTGAAGCTTTCTTT. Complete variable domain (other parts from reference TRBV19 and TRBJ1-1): DGGITQSPKYLFRKEGQNVTLSCEQNLNHDAMYWYRQDPGQGLRLIYYSQIVNDFQKGDIAEGYSVSREKKESFPLTVTSAQKNPTAFYLCASSRGTGVMNTEAFFGQGTRLTVV.

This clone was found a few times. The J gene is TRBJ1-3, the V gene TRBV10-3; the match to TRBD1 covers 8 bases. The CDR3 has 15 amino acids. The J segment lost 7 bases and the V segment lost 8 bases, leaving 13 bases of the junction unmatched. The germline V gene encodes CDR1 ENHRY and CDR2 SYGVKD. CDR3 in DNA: TGTGCCATCGGGGGGCCCGGACAGGGCCAGAACACCATATATTTT. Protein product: CAIGGPGQGQNTIYF.

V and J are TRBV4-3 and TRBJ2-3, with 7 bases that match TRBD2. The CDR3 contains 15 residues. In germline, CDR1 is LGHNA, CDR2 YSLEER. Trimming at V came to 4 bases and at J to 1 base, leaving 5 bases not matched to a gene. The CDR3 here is CASSLNAGGTDTQYF. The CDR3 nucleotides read TGCGCCAGCAGCCTAAATGCGGGGGGCACAGATACGCAGTATTTT.

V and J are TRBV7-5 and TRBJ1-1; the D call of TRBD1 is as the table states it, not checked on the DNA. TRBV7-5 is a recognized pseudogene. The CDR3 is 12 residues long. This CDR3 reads CARSLAGQEAFF. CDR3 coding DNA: TGTGCCAGAAGCTTAGCAGGACAGGAAGCTTTCTTT.

This CDR3 is CASSLRDRDRGYNEQFF. In DNA, the CDR3 is TGTGCCAGCAGCTTACGGGACCGGGACAGGGGTTACAATGAGCAGTTCTTC. V usage is TRBV7-2 and J usage is TRBJ2-1; the match to TRBD1 covers 10 bases. Germline CDR1 SGHTA, CDR2 FQGNSA. V lost 2 bases and J lost 4; bases outside the gene matches: 8. The CDR3 runs 17 residues.

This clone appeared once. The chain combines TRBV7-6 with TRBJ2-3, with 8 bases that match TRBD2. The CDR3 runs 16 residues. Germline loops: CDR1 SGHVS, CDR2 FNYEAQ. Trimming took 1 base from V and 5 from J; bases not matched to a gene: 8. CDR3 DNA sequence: TGTGCCAGCAGCTTAGGGAGCGGGAGTCTGGGAGATACGCAGTATTTT. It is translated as CASSLGSGSLGDTQYF. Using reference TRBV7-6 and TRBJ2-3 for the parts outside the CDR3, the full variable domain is GAGVSQSPRYKVTKRGQDVALRCDPISGHVSLYWYRQALGQGPEFLTYFNYEAQQDKSGLPNDRFSAERPEGSISTLTIQRTEQRDSAMYRCASSLGSGSLGDTQYFGPGTRLTVL.

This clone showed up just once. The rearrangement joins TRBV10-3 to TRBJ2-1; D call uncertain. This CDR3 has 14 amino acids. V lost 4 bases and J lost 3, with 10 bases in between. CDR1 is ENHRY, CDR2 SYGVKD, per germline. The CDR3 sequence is CAISAAPDYNEQFF. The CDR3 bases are TGTGCCATCAGTGCCGCTCCAGACTACAATGAGCAGTTCTTC.

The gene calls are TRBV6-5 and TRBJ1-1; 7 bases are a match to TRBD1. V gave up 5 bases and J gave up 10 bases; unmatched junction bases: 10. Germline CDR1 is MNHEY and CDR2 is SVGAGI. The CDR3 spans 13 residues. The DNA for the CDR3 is TGTGCCAGCAGTACCTTAACAGGGGAATCAGCTTTCTTT. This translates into CASSTLTGESAFF.

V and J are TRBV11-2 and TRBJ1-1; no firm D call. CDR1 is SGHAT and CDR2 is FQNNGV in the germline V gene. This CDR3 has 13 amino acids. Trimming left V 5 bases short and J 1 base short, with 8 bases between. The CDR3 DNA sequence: TGTGCCAGCAGCAATACACCGAACACTGAAGCTTTCTTT. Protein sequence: CASSNTPNTEAFF.